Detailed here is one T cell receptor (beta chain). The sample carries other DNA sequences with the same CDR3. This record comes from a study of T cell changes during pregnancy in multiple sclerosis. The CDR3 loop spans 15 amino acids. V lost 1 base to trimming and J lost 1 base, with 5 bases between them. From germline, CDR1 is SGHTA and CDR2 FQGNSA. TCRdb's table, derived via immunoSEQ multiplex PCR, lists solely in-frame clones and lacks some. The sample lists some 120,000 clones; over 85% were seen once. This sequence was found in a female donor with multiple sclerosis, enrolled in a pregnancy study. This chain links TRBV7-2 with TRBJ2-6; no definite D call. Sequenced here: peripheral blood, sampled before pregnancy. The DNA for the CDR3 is TGTGCCAGCAGCTTAGGAGGATCTGGGGCCAACGTCCTGACTTTC. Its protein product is CASSLGGSGANVLTF. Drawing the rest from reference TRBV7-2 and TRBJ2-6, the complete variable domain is GAGVSQSPSNKVTEKGKDVELRCDPISGHTALYWYRQSLGQGLEFLIYFQGNSAPDKSGLPSDRFSAERTGGSVSTLTIQRTQQEDSAVYLCASSLGGSGANVLTFGAGSRLTVL.